Included here is one TCR beta chain sequence, with context. What it recognizes is unknown. Looked up from germline, CDR1 is SGHVS and CDR2 is FQNEAQ. This CDR3 contains 14 residues. Trimming cost V 2 bases and J 6 bases, with 14 bases left between them. The data were taken from a study of T-cell reconstitution after alpha-beta-depleted transplantation in children. Findings and caveats of the study: After transplant, at about two months, alpha-beta T cells were reportedly derived from several hundred expanded graft clones. Some patients owed their high day-60 TCRbeta diversity to surviving recipient T cells and thymic progenitors. T-cell numbers and diversity one year post-transplant derived largely from freshly generated T cells.

Unique molecular identifiers tagged the TCRbeta library. One entry per CDR3 protein results from TCRdb running MiXCR on the PCR reads. The sample lists approximately 800,000 distinct CDR3 sequences, around 15% seen once, with approximately 5% in the top ten. Source: PBMCs, mostly from graft donor cells, taken 360 days after TCRalphabeta/CD19-depleted stem cell transplant. The source of this sequence is a male patient aged 10 to 17 who had a stem cell transplant for acute lymphoblastic leukemia, so the T cells may come from the graft donor. The chain is built from TRBV7-8 and TRBJ2-7, with TRBD1 as a possible D gene (5 bases). The CDR3 here is CASSLRTHRLEQYF. The CDR3 DNA follows: TGTGCCAGCAGCTTAAGGACACACCGCCTCGAGCAGTACTTC. Complete variable domain (other parts from reference TRBV7-8 and TRBJ2-7): GAGVSQSPRYKVAKRGQDVALRCDPISGHVSLFWYQQALGQGPEFLTYFQNEAQLDKSGLPSDRFFAERPEGSVSTLKIQRTQQEDSAVYLCASSLRTHRLEQYFGPGTRLTVT.